This TCR beta chain appears in the sequencing data of a study of blood T cell repertoires in COVID-19. Study overall: The United States, Italy and Spain were the sources of the acute and convalescent COVID-19 samples. Nucleic acid was either cDNA or gDNA, and it came from T cells, B-cell-depleted T cells, or PBMCs.

CDR1 is GTSNPN, CDR2 SVGIG, per germline (reference sequence). The CDR3 length is 14 residues. V was cut by 0 bases and J by 6 bases, with 13 bases left in between. Study processing details: Reference gene primer amplification gave estimated nucleated cell counts. TCRdb's table, derived via immunoSEQ multiplex PCR, lists solely in-frame clones and lacks some. The V and J calls and clone size come from that table; D and trimming were worked out from the DNA. The sample records 100,000 to 120,000 clones, 75% to 90% being singletons. This sequence was found in a woman between 35 and 50 years old with acute or convalescent COVID-19. The material sequenced was peripheral blood. The chain employs TRBV30 and TRBJ2-3, with D unresolved. The CDR3 DNA sequence: TGTGCCTGGAGTGTACGTAGCCCACCCGATACGCAGTATTTT. Its protein product is CAWSVRSPPDTQYF. Full variable domain (outside the CDR3, taken from reference TRBV30 and TRBJ2-3): SQTIHQWPATLVQPVGSPLSLECTVEGTSNPNLYWYRQAAGRGLQLLFYSVGIGQISSEVPQNLSASRPQDRQFILSSKKLLLSDSGFYLCAWSVRSPPDTQYFGPGTRLTVL.